The present entry profiles one T cell receptor (beta chain) with its context. It was with random hexamers that about 0.45 to 1 ug RNA was reverse transcribed. Amplification of the TCR beta CDR3 was carried out by immunoSEQ multiplex PCR, which spanned a total of 54 Vbeta and 13 Jbeta segments. One entry per CDR3 protein results from TCRdb running MiXCR on the immunoSEQ multiplex PCR reads. The sample lists some 150,000 distinct CDR3 sequences, over 85% occurring once. These data are taken from a study of CD8 T cells in Susac syndrome. The junction had 8 bases not matched to a gene; V was cut back by 0 bases and J by 2 bases. The CDR3 covers 19 residues. The germline gives CDR1 LGHDT, CDR2 YNNKEL (reference sequence).

The TCR comes from a human donor in good health. Sequencing was carried out using CD8+ T cells from PBMCs. The rearrangement joins TRBV3-1 to TRBJ2-1, with TRBD2 matching 12 bases. CDR3 DNA sequence: TGTGCCAGCAGCCAAGACGGACTAGCGGGACCTACCCCCTACAATGAGCAGTTCTTC. This sequence encodes CASSQDGLAGPTPYNEQFF.